The 32 T cell receptor beta chains listed next were all sequenced from one sample in a study of shared clonotypes between healthy human individuals. TCRdb's table, derived via immunoSEQ multiplex PCR, lists solely in-frame clones and lacks some. The data contain under 600,000 clones, over 75% of them singletons. Sequencing was performed on PBMCs. These receptors originate from a woman in her thirties or forties in good health. Some clones in this sample may be carry-over from other donors' samples.

The CDR3, as DNA: TGCGCCAGCAGTCAGCTCTTAACAGGGATCACTAATGAAAAACTGTTTTTT. Translating it yields CASSQLLTGITNEKLFF. The rearrangement uses TRBV23-1 and TRBJ1-4, with a possible D match to TRBD1 (6 bases). TRBV23-1 carries the ORF label, with uncertain function. The CDR3 is 17 amino acids. The ends were cut back, 3 bases at V and 2 bases at J, with 16 bases in the middle.

The chain uses TRBV18 and TRBJ2-6; D is ambiguous. The CDR3 extends over 15 amino acids. The germline V gene has CDR1 KGHSH and CDR2 LQKENI. V dropped 1 base and J dropped 0 bases, with 4 bases sitting between them. This CDR3 reads CASSPLVSGANVLTF. In nucleotides, the CDR3 is TGTGCCAGCTCACCACTGGTCTCTGGGGCCAACGTCCTGACTTTC.

The rearrangement joins TRBV14 to TRBJ1-4, with 8 bases aligning to TRBD1. Germline V gene sequence: CDR1 SGHDN, CDR2 FVKESK. This CDR3 region has 16 residues. V was pared by 3 bases and J by 4 bases, with 7 bases of the junction left unmatched. Here the CDR3 reads CASSQIPGQGNEKLFF. Written as DNA, the CDR3 is TGTGCCAGCAGCCAGATTCCCGGACAGGGTAATGAAAAACTGTTTTTT.

The chain is built from TRBV28 and TRBJ2-5; 8 nucleotides agree with TRBD2. The CDR3 extends over 15 amino acids. Unmatched junction bases numbered 10, after V lost 5 bases and J lost 5 bases. Germline V gene sequence: CDR1 MDHEN, CDR2 SYDVKM. CDR3 DNA sequence: TGTGCCAGCAGTACCTCCCGACAGCGGGAGGAGACCCAGTACTTC. It codes for CASSTSRQREETQYF.

The chain carries TRBV2 and TRBJ1-2; tentative D call: TRBD1 (6 bases). Per germline, CDR1 SNHLY and CDR2 FYNNEI. V dropped 7 bases and J dropped 8 bases, with 17 bases sitting between them. The CDR3 consists of 13 residues. The CDR3 is CASNTGLESGYTF. In nucleotides, the CDR3 is TGTGCCAGCAATACAGGGTTGGAGAGCGGCTACACCTTC.

As concerns this clone: This specimen includes other DNA sequences encoding the same CDR3. J is TRBJ2-7 and V is TRBV5-1, with a weak D call TRBD2 (5 bases). This CDR3 is built from 12 residues. Germline CDR1 reads SGHRS; CDR2 reads YFSETQ. V lost 4 bases to trimming and J lost 4 bases, with 9 bases between them. The CDR3 region has the DNA TGCGCCAGCAGCCTCTCGGGATACGAGCAGTACTTC. It codes for CASSLSGYEQYF.

This clone has a single count. This chain uses TRBV18 with TRBJ1-3; the D is unclear. Trimming took off 1 base at V and 4 bases at J, with 8 bases between the two ends. Per germline, CDR1 KGHSH and CDR2 LQKENI. The CDR3 is made up of 14 amino acids. The CDR3 bases are TGTGCCAGCTCACCACTGGCGGAGGGAAACACCATATATTTT. It encodes CASSPLAEGNTIYF.

The rearrangement uses TRBV7-3 and TRBJ2-3; 8 bases fit TRBD2. The CDR3 has 16 amino acids. V shed 5 bases and J 1 base; nucleotides not matched to a gene: 8. Germline V gives CDR1 SGHTA, CDR2 FQGTGA. The CDR3 DNA reads TGTGCCAGCAGCCAGAAGCGGGAGTCGGGCACAGATACGCAGTATTTT. This encodes CASSQKRESGTDTQYF. The full variable domain, with the rest looked up from reference TRBV7-3 and TRBJ2-3, is GAGVSQTPSNKVTEKGKYVELRCDPISGHTALYWYRQSLGQGPEFLIYFQGTGAADDSGLPNDRFFAVRPEGSVSTLKIQRTERGDSAVYLCASSQKRESGTDTQYFGPGTRLTVL.

This clone turned up a few times. This chain connects TRBV5-5 to TRBJ1-5; the D gene is possibly TRBD1 (6 bases). Germline assignment: CDR1 SGHKS and CDR2 YYEKEE (reference sequence). The CDR3 is 16 residues long. Between the trimmed V and J ends, which lost 4 bases and 3 bases, there was a span of 17 bases. The CDR3: CASSRTTGISNQPQHF. CDR3 in DNA: TGTGCCAGCAGCCGGACCACAGGGATTTCCAATCAGCCCCAGCATTTT.

The chain recombines TRBV28 with TRBJ1-1, with a tentative D call TRBD1 (5 bases). This CDR3 comprises 12 residues. Trimming stripped 4 bases from V and 10 bases from J, with 13 bases between. Per the germline V gene, CDR1 is MDHEN and CDR2 is SYDVKM. The chain's CDR3 is CASSWGRDRAFF. In DNA, the CDR3 is TGTGCCAGCAGTTGGGGGAGGGATAGAGCTTTCTTT.

Regarding this clone: This sequence is one base from a far larger clone and is likely a read error. The chain joins TRBV11-1 to TRBJ1-1; TRBD1 matches at 8 bases. The germline CDR1 and CDR2 sequences are SGHAT and FQDESV (reference sequence). The CDR3 has 16 amino acids. V trimming: 5 bases; J trimming: 11 bases; junction bases outside the gene matches: 19. This CDR3 reads CASSLLRQGSDLNAFF. CDR3 bases: TGTGCCAGCAGCCTACTCAGACAGGGGAGCGACCTGAATGCTTTCTTT.

The chain links TRBV6-5 to TRBJ2-7, with D unclear. Germline V lookup: CDR1 MNHEY, CDR2 SVGAGI. This CDR3 comprises 14 residues. V lost 7 bases to trimming and J lost 0 bases, with 13 bases between them. CDR3 in amino acids: CASTPRRSSYEQYF. The DNA for the CDR3 is TGTGCCAGCACCCCGAGGCGGAGCTCCTACGAGCAGTACTTC.

The chain uses TRBV11-3 and TRBJ2-5; 9 positions agree with TRBD2. This CDR3 region has 15 residues. The germline V gene has CDR1 SGHNT and CDR2 YENEEA. The trim removed 2 bases at V and 5 bases at J, leaving 6 bases unmatched. In DNA, the CDR3 is TGTGCCAGCAGCTTATTTAGCGGGAGTTTGGAGACCCAGTACTTC. Protein: CASSLFSGSLETQYF.

In this sample, this clone turned up a few times. This chain connects TRBV6-6 to TRBJ2-1; weak D call: TRBD1 (6 bases). The V and J ends lost 6 bases and 4 bases respectively, with 10 bases between them. Looked up from germline, CDR1 is MNHNY and CDR2 is SVGAGI (reference sequence). The CDR3 is made up of 13 amino acids. CDR3 nucleotide sequence: TGTGCCAGCAGCTTCACAGGGTACAATGAGCAGTTCTTC. The encoded protein is CASSFTGYNEQFF.

The gene calls are TRBV11-2 and TRBJ1-2, with 7 bases that match TRBD1. Germline lookup yields CDR1 SGHAT and CDR2 FQNNGV. V lost 2 bases and J lost 9; bases outside the gene matches: 12. CDR3 size: 15 residues. The CDR3 protein is CASSLLYQSRGSYTF. The CDR3 DNA sequence: TGTGCCAGCAGCTTACTGTATCAATCCAGGGGGAGCTACACCTTC.

This sequence joins TRBV15 and TRBJ2-5; D is possibly TRBD1 (6 bases). The tail of the sequence fits TRBJ2-7 better, so the J call may be wrong. The germline gives CDR1 LNHNV, CDR2 YYDKDF (reference sequence). The CDR3 covers 15 residues. CDR3 nucleotides: TGTGCCACCAGCAGAGACCCAGGGGAAACCTACGAGCAGTACTTC. Translation: CATSRDPGETYEQYF.

The V call is TRBV2, the J call TRBJ2-7; D remains unclear. This CDR3 is 13 amino acids long. Trimming left V 5 bases short and J 2 bases short, with 10 bases between. Germline CDR1 and CDR2: SNHLY and FYNNEI. The CDR3 DNA is TGTGCCAGCAGTCTGAGACGCACCTACGAGCAGTACTTC. It yields the protein CASSLRRTYEQYF.

The chain links TRBV28 to TRBJ2-7, with 7 bases that match TRBD2. V was pared by 5 bases and J by 3 bases, with 4 bases of the junction left unmatched. Germline loops: CDR1 MDHEN, CDR2 SYDVKM. The CDR3 is 13 amino acids. The CDR3 is CASSGGTIYEQYF. DNA of the CDR3: TGTGCCAGCAGTGGCGGGACTATCTACGAGCAGTACTTC.

V usage is TRBV30 and J usage is TRBJ1-5; D gene unclear. Looked up from germline, CDR1 is GTSNPN and CDR2 is SVGIG (reference sequence). The CDR3 sequence is 14 residues long. The germline V and J ends were trimmed by 0 bases and 0 bases, with 6 bases remaining between them. The DNA for the CDR3 is TGTGCCTGGAGTGTTATGGTTAGCAATCAGCCCCAGCATTTT. Translating it yields CAWSVMVSNQPQHF.

Concerning this clone: This sequence may be a read error, since a much larger clone differs from it by one base. This same CDR3 is encoded by further DNA sequences in the sample. The CDR3 bases are TGTGCCAGCATTTTAAGTATCCGTGACAGGGTTGCCTACGAGCAGTACTTC. Its protein is CASILSIRDRVAYEQYF. This chain uses TRBV27 with TRBJ2-7, with 7 bases lining up with TRBD1. The germline V gene encodes CDR1 MNHEY and CDR2 SMNVEV (reference sequence). The CDR3 consists of 17 residues.

The chain employs TRBV6-1 and TRBJ1-5; D is possibly TRBD1 (5 bases). Trimming stripped 3 bases from V and 1 base from J, with 16 bases between. The CDR3 loop spans 17 amino acids. Per the germline V gene, CDR1 is MNHNS and CDR2 is SASEGT. The CDR3 loop is CASSDPSSGWSNQPQHF. CDR3 sequence (DNA): TGTGCCAGCAGTGATCCATCATCAGGGTGGAGCAATCAGCCCCAGCATTTT.

The chain uses TRBV28 and TRBJ1-1; D is possibly TRBD1 (6 bases). With 8 bases removed from V and 4 bases from J, the gap between germline ends came to 14 bases. The germline CDR1 and CDR2 sequences are MDHEN and SYDVKM. The CDR3 is 13 residues long. Here the CDR3 reads CASQGGWGTEAFF. The DNA for the CDR3 is TGTGCCAGCCAAGGGGGTTGGGGCACTGAAGCTTTCTTT. Based on the CDR3 plus reference TRBV28 and TRBJ1-1, the full variable domain is DVKVTQSSRYLVKRTGEKVFLECVQDMDHENMFWYRQDPGLGLRLIYFSYDVKMKEKGDIPEGYSVSREKKERFSLILESASTNQTSMYLCASQGGWGTEAFFGQGTRLTVV.

The rearrangement joins TRBV9 to TRBJ2-2, with TRBD1 as a possible D gene (6 bases). Germline V gene lookup returns CDR1 SGDLS and CDR2 YYNGEE. The CDR3 extends over 15 amino acids. V lost 3 bases and J 7 bases, leaving 16 bases between the germline ends. CDR3 DNA sequence: TGTGCCAGCAGCGCCCTGGGGGCGGGCGGCGGGGAGCTGTTTTTT. Encoded protein: CASSALGAGGGELFF.

The sample holds many counts of this clone. This chain uses TRBV7-8 with TRBJ2-1; the match to TRBD1 covers 10 bases. CDR1 and CDR2 from the germline V gene are SGHVS and FQNEAQ. The CDR3 contains 15 residues. V was pared by 5 bases and J by 6 bases, with 7 bases of the junction left unmatched. The CDR3 reads CASSRVRDRGNEQFF. DNA of the CDR3: TGTGCCAGCAGCAGGGTCCGGGACAGGGGCAATGAGCAGTTCTTC.

The J gene is TRBJ1-3, the V gene TRBV25-1; no clear D. This CDR3 has 16 residues. From germline, CDR1 is MGHDK and CDR2 SYGVNS. The V end was cut by 6 bases, the J end by 0 bases, with 15 bases between. The CDR3 here is CASSERQAFSGNTIYF. The CDR3 DNA is TGTGCCAGCAGCGAGCGTCAGGCTTTCTCTGGAAACACCATATATTTT.

This clone came up many times. This same CDR3 is encoded by further DNA sequences in the sample. The chain uses TRBV29-1 and TRBJ1-1, with a tentative D call TRBD1 (5 bases). The CDR3 is 14 residues long. V lost 6 bases and J 5 bases, leaving 19 bases between the germline ends. Germline CDR1 and CDR2: SQVTM and ANQGSEA. In DNA, the CDR3 is TGCAGCGTAGCACTCGGGACGGCGGGTACTGAAGCTTTCTTT. It encodes CSVALGTAGTEAFF.

This clone was seen only once. The chain couples TRBV21-1 to TRBJ1-4. TRBV21-1 is a known pseudogene. This CDR3 is 16 amino acids long. CDR3 bases: TGTGCCAGCAGCAAATTTCCGACCCCGACTAATGAAAAACTGTTTTTT. Its translation: CASSKFPTPTNEKLFF.

This clone appeared a single time. The chain employs TRBV5-4 and TRBJ2-7; TRBD2 matches at 10 bases. The V and J ends lost 0 bases and 7 bases, in that order; junction bases with no gene match: 13. Germline V lookup: CDR1 SGHNT, CDR2 YYREEE (reference sequence). This CDR3 comprises 17 residues. The CDR3 loop reads CASSLAVRAGGPGEQYF. DNA of the CDR3: TGTGCCAGCAGCTTGGCCGTTCGAGCGGGAGGGCCGGGAGAGCAGTACTTC.

Turning to this clone: Within the sample, other DNA sequences also encode this same CDR3. The gene calls are TRBV28 and TRBJ1-5, with D perhaps matching TRBD1 (5 bases). Germline loops: CDR1 MDHEN, CDR2 SYDVKM. CDR3 length: 15 amino acids. V shed 3 bases and J shed 4 bases, with 13 bases lying between them. CDR3 loop: CASSLGVRGNQPQHF. CDR3 nucleotides: TGTGCCAGCAGTTTGGGAGTTCGGGGGAATCAGCCCCAGCATTTT.

The chain links TRBV27 to TRBJ1-2; no firm D call. Trimming pared 7 bases from V and 4 bases from J, leaving 13 bases between. The CDR3 runs to 13 residues. Germline V gene sequence: CDR1 MNHEY, CDR2 SMNVEV (reference sequence). CDR3 loop: CASTTRLGYGYTF. The CDR3 DNA is TGTGCCAGCACGACCCGGCTTGGCTATGGCTACACCTTC.

This chain uses TRBV7-9 with TRBJ1-1; 12 bases map to TRBD1. Trimming took 3 bases from V and 9 from J; bases not matched to a gene: 2. The CDR3 consists of 13 residues. The germline CDR1 and CDR2 sequences are SEHNR and FQNEAQ (reference sequence). For the CDR3, the DNA is TGTGCCAGCAGCTTGGGACAGGGGGCAAAAGCTTTCTTT. The encoded protein is CASSLGQGAKAFF.

This rearrangement joins TRBV30 to TRBJ2-7; D is uncertain. V dropped 2 bases and J dropped 1 base, with 15 bases sitting between them. This CDR3 contains 15 residues. CDR1 and CDR2 from the germline V gene are GTSNPN and SVGIG (reference sequence). CDR3 loop: CAWSSGVQLSYEQYF. For the CDR3, the DNA is TGTGCCTGGAGTTCGGGTGTACAGTTATCCTACGAGCAGTACTTC.